These 22 T cell receptor beta chains were all obtained from the same sample, sequenced in a study of blood T cells in healthy people across ages. Alongside a J-beta primer mix, a sample-barcoded 5' primer served in a second PCR lasting about 6 to 12 cycles. Via MiXCR, TCRdb re-called the 5' RACE reads, giving one row per CDR3 protein. The sample lists some 900,000 distinct CDR3 sequences, under 50% occurring once. Sample: blood. The receptors stem from a man aged 25-45 years in good health.

The V and J genes are TRBV30 and TRBJ1-2; no clear D. The CDR3 consists of 13 residues. The V and J ends lost 2 bases and 7 bases respectively, with 14 bases between them. Germline CDR1 is GTSNPN and CDR2 is SVGIG (reference sequence). CDR3 residues: CAWSHPGIGGYTF. CDR3 bases: TGTGCCTGGAGTCATCCGGGGATCGGTGGCTACACCTTC.

The CDR3 nucleotides read TGTGCCAGCAGCTTGATGGGTCGCCGTGAAGAGACCCAGTACTTC. The encoded protein is CASSLMGRREETQYF. The rearrangement links TRBV5-5 to TRBJ2-5, with no clear D. The CDR3 contains 15 residues. Germline assignment: CDR1 SGHKS and CDR2 YYEKEE (reference sequence). V was cut by 1 base and J by 3 bases, with 13 bases left in between. The full variable domain, its missing parts supplied by reference TRBV5-5 and TRBJ2-5, is DAGVTQSPTHLIKTRGQQVTLRCSPISGHKSVSWYQQVLGQGPQFIFQYYEKEERGRGNFPDRFSARQFPNYSSELNVNALLLGDSALYLCASSLMGRREETQYFGPGTRLLVL.

The chain joins TRBV20-1 to TRBJ2-1; D call uncertain. V lost 7 bases, J lost 3 bases, and 7 bases lay in between. Germline CDR1 DFQATT, CDR2 SNEGSKA (reference sequence). CDR3 size: 11 residues. In DNA form, the CDR3 reads TGCAGTGTACCTGACTACAATGAGCAGTTCTTC. Its translation: CSVPDYNEQFF.

J is TRBJ2-4 and V is TRBV20-1, with 8 positions matching TRBD2. The CDR3 loop spans 15 amino acids. Germline loops: CDR1 DFQATT, CDR2 SNEGSKA (reference sequence). The J segment lost 4 bases and the V segment lost 5 bases, leaving 10 bases of the junction unmatched. The CDR3 DNA is TGCAGTGCTCACCACCCGGGACTAGGGAAAAACATTCAGTACTTC. This sequence encodes CSAHHPGLGKNIQYF.

This clonotype was observed a handful of times. This chain joins TRBV7-8 and TRBJ2-1; possible D gene TRBD1, 6 bases. Germline assignment: CDR1 SGHVS and CDR2 FQNEAQ. Trimming removed 5 bases from V and 0 bases from J, with 8 bases in between. The CDR3 totals 14 residues. The CDR3 spells CASSHRVSYNEQFF. CDR3 DNA sequence: TGTGCCAGCAGCCACAGGGTCTCCTACAATGAGCAGTTCTTC.

The rearrangement uses TRBV25-1 and TRBJ2-7; perhaps TRBD1 as D (5 bases). The CDR3 length is 16 residues. Germline values: CDR1 MGHDK, CDR2 SYGVNS. The V end was cut by 5 bases, the J end by 3 bases, with 20 bases between. The CDR3 sequence: CASSPFGRVESYEQYF. The CDR3 nucleotides are TGTGCCAGCAGTCCATTCGGCAGGGTAGAAAGCTACGAGCAGTACTTC.

This clonotype was counted between two and nine times. The chain carries TRBV5-1 and TRBJ2-5, with D maybe TRBD1 (5 bases). CDR1 and CDR2 (germline): SGHRS, YFSETQ. The V end was cut by 5 bases, the J end by 5 bases, with 16 bases between. The CDR3 covers 14 residues. CDR3 DNA: TGCGCCAGCAGTCCGGACACAATCACGGAGACCCAGTACTTC. This sequence encodes CASSPDTITETQYF.

The genes are TRBV7-2 and TRBJ1-1; D gene uncertain. Germline V CDR1 and CDR2: SGHTA, FQGNSA. CDR3 length: 11 amino acids. V shed 7 bases and J shed 7 bases, with 10 bases lying between them. The CDR3 loop reads CASTDEGEAFF. The CDR3 coding sequence is TGTGCCAGCACTGATGAGGGTGAAGCTTTCTTT.

The chain employs TRBV6-4 and TRBJ2-6; 10 nucleotides agree with TRBD2. The trim removed 3 bases at V and 4 bases at J, leaving 0 bases unmatched. CDR1 MRHNA and CDR2 SNTAGT come from the germline V gene. The length of the CDR3 is 15 residues. The CDR3: CASSETSGGANVLTF. The CDR3 DNA reads as TGTGCCAGCAGTGAGACTAGCGGGGGGGCCAACGTCCTGACTTTC.

This clonotype has just a few counts. The J gene is TRBJ2-1, the V gene TRBV7-3; 12 bases line up with TRBD2. With V trimmed by 5 bases and J by 4 bases, 9 bases remained unmatched. Germline CDR1 SGHTA, CDR2 FQGTGA. The CDR3 is 17 amino acids. The CDR3 bases are TGTGCCAGCAGCCGTTCTAGCGGGGGGGTCAAATACAATGAGCAGTTCTTC. It yields the protein CASSRSSGGVKYNEQFF. The full variable domain, with the rest looked up from reference TRBV7-3 and TRBJ2-1, is GAGVSQTPSNKVTEKGKYVELRCDPISGHTALYWYRQSLGQGPEFLIYFQGTGAADDSGLPNDRFFAVRPEGSVSTLKIQRTERGDSAVYLCASSRSSGGVKYNEQFFGPGTRLTVL.

This clonotype has just one count. V and J are TRBV12-1 and TRBJ2-1; the table's TRBD2 call for D was not verified on the DNA. TRBV12-1 is labeled a pseudogene. The CDR3 consists of 12 residues. The CDR3 sequence: CASSADYREQFF. CDR3 nucleotides: TGTGCCAGCAGCGCGGACTATCGCGAGCAGTTCTTC.

This clonotype was detected only a few times. The chain couples TRBV6-2 or TRBV6-3 to TRBJ2-7; 7 bases are a match to TRBD1. The V gene end was trimmed by 4 bases and the J gene end by 7 bases; junction bases not matched to a gene: 7. This CDR3 region has 13 residues. Germline loops: CDR1 MNHEY, CDR2 SVGEGT. The DNA for the CDR3 is TGTGCCAGCAGTTCCAGACAGGGCAGGGAGCAGTACTTC. This gives the protein CASSSRQGREQYF.

This clonotype is a singleton in its sample. This chain joins TRBV4-2 and TRBJ2-2; 10 bases agree with TRBD2. CDR1 is LGHNA, CDR2 YNFKEQ, per germline. V dropped 0 bases and J dropped 6; count of bases not matched to a gene: 7. CDR3 size: 17 residues. The CDR3 sequence is CASSQELGAGGPGELFF. CDR3 nucleotides: TGTGCCAGCAGCCAAGAACTCGGAGCGGGGGGGCCCGGGGAGCTGTTTTTT.

In this sample, this clonotype turned up a few times. The chain carries TRBV5-1 and TRBJ2-4; no definite D call. Between the trimmed V and J ends, which lost 0 bases and 0 bases, there was a span of 10 bases. Per germline, CDR1 SGHRS and CDR2 YFSETQ. The length of the CDR3 is 16 residues. In nucleotides, the CDR3 is TGCGCCAGCAGCTTGGGTGACTTTTTAGCCAAAAACATTCAGTACTTC. Translation: CASSLGDFLAKNIQYF.

This clonotype was found a few times. The chain has TRBV6-2 or TRBV6-3 and TRBJ1-5, with 8 bases lining up with TRBD1. CDR3 length equals 14 residues. The junction had 11 bases not matched to a gene; V was cut back by 7 bases and J by 9 bases. Germline V lookup: CDR1 MNHEY, CDR2 SVGEGT. The DNA for the CDR3 is TGTGCCAGCAACACAGGGACAGGCGGGAGGCCCCAGCATTTT. Encoded protein: CASNTGTGGRPQHF.

The J gene is TRBJ2-3, the V gene TRBV7-3; 13 nucleotides agree with TRBD2. Losses at the gene ends were 5 bases for V and 5 bases for J; bases not matched to a gene: 10. Germline V CDR1 and CDR2: SGHTA, FQGTGA. The length of the CDR3 is 17 residues. Written as DNA, the CDR3 is TGTGCCAGCAGCGCTTTGACTAGCGGGGGGCAGGGAGATACGCAGTATTTT. Protein: CASSALTSGGQGDTQYF.

This clonotype has more than one count but fewer than ten. The chain couples TRBV29-1 to TRBJ2-1, with 7 bases matching TRBD2. This CDR3 spans 14 amino acids. The J segment lost 4 bases and the V segment lost 6 bases, leaving 9 bases of the junction unmatched. Germline-derived CDR1 and CDR2 are SQVTM and ANQGSEA. Here the CDR3 reads CSVSGGGVYNEQFF. In DNA, the CDR3 is TGCAGCGTATCAGGTGGGGGGGTTTACAATGAGCAGTTCTTC.

This clonotype appeared a few times. The chain combines TRBV29-1 with TRBJ2-6; no clear D. The CDR3 is 14 amino acids. CDR1 and CDR2 from the germline V gene are SQVTM and ANQGSEA. V lost 4 bases and J lost 2, with 9 bases in between. The CDR3: CSVGGSPGANVLTF. The CDR3 bases are TGCAGCGTTGGGGGATCGCCTGGGGCCAACGTCCTGACTTTC.

The genes are TRBV6-6 and TRBJ2-1; TRBD1 might be the D (5 bases). V lost 4 bases to trimming and J lost 9 bases, with 13 bases between them. The CDR3 spans 13 residues. The germline gives CDR1 MNHNY, CDR2 SVGAGI (reference sequence). Here the CDR3 DNA reads TGTGCCAGCAGTTCAGGGTTGGGAAGTGAGCAGTTCTTC. It yields the protein CASSSGLGSEQFF.

J is TRBJ1-2 and V is TRBV7-2; D unresolved. Germline lookup yields CDR1 SGHTA and CDR2 FQGNSA. V dropped 11 bases and J dropped 6 bases, with 25 bases sitting between them. The CDR3 spans 15 residues. In DNA form, the CDR3 reads TGTGCCCGCTCGCGGGAGCTTTTGGGGTTTGATGGCTACACCTTC. Its translation: CARSRELLGFDGYTF.

V gene TRBV4-2 combines with J gene TRBJ2-1; 10 bases line up with TRBD1. The J call may be incorrect, as the DNA end agrees better with TRBJ2-7. Germline-derived CDR1 and CDR2 are LGHNA and YNFKEQ. There are 16 residues in the CDR3. This CDR3 is CASSPPGQGTYNEQYF. The CDR3 DNA is TGTGCCAGCAGCCCCCCGGGACAGGGGACATACAATGAGCAGTACTTC.

This chain links TRBV21-1 with TRBJ1-2; the table assigns TRBD1, which was not confirmed against the DNA. TRBV21-1 represents a pseudogene. This CDR3 has 15 residues. CDR3: CASSKRGRGLFGYTF. The CDR3 DNA reads TGTGCCAGCAGCAAAAGGGGGCGGGGGTTGTTTGGCTACACCTTC.